Sequencing of this T cell receptor beta chain was carried out in a study of human T cells and chemical hapten exposure. In the study overall: Alopecia areata, totalis or universalis was found in mostly female patients.

This clonotype was observed a few times. The CDR3 spans 13 residues. The V and J ends lost 0 bases and 7 bases respectively, with 7 bases between them. CDR1 is SGHAT, CDR2 FQNNGV, per germline. Time point meaning: patch test 1, 2 weeks after DPC sensitization. Treatment indicated: therapeutic diphenylcyclopropenone sensitization with weekly scalp DPC. Authors' processing steps: TCR counts had a median of about 99,000 per sample and spanned roughly 23,224 to 700,000. One entry per CDR3 protein, called by TCRdb with MiXCR from the RACE reads. The V and J calls and clone size are TCRdb's, not the authors'. The repertoire consists of some 91,000 distinct CDR3 sequences, with around 11% occurring once and the leading ten covering approximately 2%.

Sequencing used whole blood, obtained in connection with sensitization to the hapten diphenylcyclopropenone (DPC). The TCR originated in a woman aged 35 to 49 with alopecia areata. Some clones in this sample may be carry-over from other donors' samples. V gene TRBV11-2 combines with J gene TRBJ1-5; no clear D. The CDR3 region is CASSLDLRQPQHF. In DNA, the CDR3 is TGTGCCAGCAGCTTAGATCTGCGACAGCCCCAGCATTTT.